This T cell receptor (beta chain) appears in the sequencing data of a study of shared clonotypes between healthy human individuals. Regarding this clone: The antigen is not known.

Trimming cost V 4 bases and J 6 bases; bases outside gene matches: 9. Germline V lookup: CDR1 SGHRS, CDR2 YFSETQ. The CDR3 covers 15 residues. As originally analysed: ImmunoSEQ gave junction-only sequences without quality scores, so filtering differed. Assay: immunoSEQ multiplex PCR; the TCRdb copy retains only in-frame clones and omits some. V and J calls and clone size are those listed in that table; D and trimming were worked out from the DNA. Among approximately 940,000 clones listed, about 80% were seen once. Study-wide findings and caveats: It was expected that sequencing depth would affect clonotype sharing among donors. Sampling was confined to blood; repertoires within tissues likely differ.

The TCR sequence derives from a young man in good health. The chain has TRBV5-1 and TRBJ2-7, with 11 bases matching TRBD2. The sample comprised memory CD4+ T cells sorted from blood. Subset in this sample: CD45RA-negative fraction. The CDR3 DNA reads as TGCGCCAGCAGCCCCGGGACTAGCGGATATATCGAGCAGTACTTC. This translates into CASSPGTSGYIEQYF. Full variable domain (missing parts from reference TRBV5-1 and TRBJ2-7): KAGVTQTPRYLIKTRGQQVTLSCSPISGHRSVSWYQQTPGQGLQFLFEYFSETQRNKGNFPGRFSGRQFSNSRSEMNVSTLELGDSALYLCASSPGTSGYIEQYFGPGTRLTVT.